The source of this TCR beta chain is a study of T cell repertoires in cytomegalovirus infection. Across the whole study: Public TCR beta signatures marked donors with CMV infection and the matching HLA. Study-level results: Of the TCR beta families, the public ones yielded a cumulative frequency that identified carriers of CMV plus the relevant HLA. Clonotype analysis showed dominance of the ex vivo response by HLA-C-restricted CMV-specific TCR beta clonotypes.

This clonotype appeared many times. Its antigen remains unknown. MiXCR, run by TCRdb on the reads, gives a single entry per CDR3 protein. The data contain about 80,000 distinct CDR3 sequences, more than 3.5% of them singletons. The CDR3 runs to 14 residues. The V and J ends lost 6 bases and 0 bases, in that order; junction bases with no gene match: 4. The germline gives CDR1 SGHTA, CDR2 FQGNSA. The V call is TRBV7-2, the J call TRBJ2-7, with 8 bases that match TRBD1. This TCR was recovered from a human donor in good health (CMV status not recorded). Some clones in this sample may be carry-over from other donors' samples. Input material: PBMCs. This chain's CDR3 is CASSRDRGSYEQYF. The CDR3 coding sequence is TGTGCCAGCAGTCGCGACAGGGGCTCCTACGAGCAGTACTTC.